The entry below gives a single TCR beta chain sequence along with its context. This sample is drawn from a study of blood T cell repertoires in COVID-19. Study background: Both acute and convalescent COVID-19 samples were obtained from the United States, Italy and Spain. Nucleic acid was either cDNA or gDNA, and it came from T cells, B-cell-depleted T cells, or PBMCs.

In the original processing: It was from reference gene primer amplification that nucleated cell counts were estimated. The repertoire was sequenced with immunoSEQ multiplex PCR; TCRdb's copy has only in-frame clones and lacks some. V and J calls and clone size are given by that table; D and trimming were obtained from the DNA. The repertoire holds roughly 460,000 clones, with roughly 90% as singletons. While infection was still active, Seattle patients were enrolled and then followed longitudinally. Germline-derived CDR1 and CDR2 are SGHDN and FVKESK. There are 15 residues in the CDR3. V gave up 0 bases and J gave up 4 bases, with 13 bases separating them.

The rearrangement uses TRBV14 and TRBJ2-7; possible D gene TRBD2, 7 bases. Material for sequencing was peripheral blood. The sequence came from a man younger than 30 with COVID-19, enrolled during active disease. This CDR3 is CASSQDLGGAYEQYF. The CDR3 coding sequence is TGTGCCAGCAGCCAAGATTTGGGGGGGGCATACGAGCAGTACTTC.